This TCR beta chain was sequenced for a study of T cells after yellow fever vaccination (dated by TCRdb to between 2018 and 2020). About the full investigation: The SMART-Seq v4 Ultra Low Input RNA kit was used to prepare libraries from fractions with low cell numbers. Blood was collected at multiple timepoints before and after primary and secondary immunization, and bulk PBMC replicates and cell subsets were isolated. Two healthy male donors made up the cohort, one aged 18 to 30 years and the other aged 30 to 39 years. To follow T-cell clones before and after primary and booster YFV17D yellow fever vaccination, bulk TCR alpha and beta repertoires were sequenced over time.

Synthesis of TCR cDNA relied on 5'RACE template switching, a step that introduced a universal primer site along with unique molecular identifiers. Priming of cDNA synthesis was performed from both the TCR alpha and TCR beta constant segments. Library amplification involved two PCR steps, and the second step added sample barcodes and sequencing adapters. Sequencing of the libraries was done on either Illumina HiSeq 2500 (2x100 bp) or NovaSeq (2x150 bp). The authors' pipeline ran thus. Reads were demultiplexed and collapsed into UMI consensus sequences with MIGEC, and V(D)J alignment was performed with MiXCR. Clonotypes responding to the vaccine were identified with edgeR on replicate PBMC samples, with the criteria of FDR below 0.01 and a log2 fold change above 5 up to day 15. CD4 or CD8 identity was assigned to each bulk clonotype according to whether the clonotype was present at higher abundance in the sequenced CD4 repertoire or the sequenced CD8 repertoire. Using fastp trimming at Q25 and MiXCR clonotype assembly, TCRdb reanalyzed the public sequencing data and kept in-frame beta chains. Each entry merges the rows of one CDR3 protein and shows their most common DNA and genes. The V and J calls were not made by the authors but by TCRdb's processing. The sample includes some 350,000 distinct CDR3 sequences, with approximately 10% observed a single time. 15% to 20% of the sample rests with the top ten.

Broader findings and caveats from the paper: Because only a couple of donors were included in the study, the extent to which the findings can be generalized is limited. A small share of clonotypes was detected in both CD4 and CD8 compartments, with the overlap likely arising from convergent recombination. Computational filtering was required because FACS-sorted repertoires could contain abundant contaminating clonotypes from the bulk population. The secondary T-cell response was found to be weaker but faster than the primary response, with a peak reached on day 5 rather than on day 15. After the booster, most clones that had expanded after primary vaccination were detected again (about 95% of CD4 and under 90% of CD8), suggesting broad maintenance of memory.

Concerning this clonotype: Its antigen is currently not known. No qualities accompany the bases; no much larger clone lies one base away.

According to the study, the label for this sample's treatment or condition signals: live attenuated yellow fever vaccine strain. At each blood-draw timepoint, two biological replicates of bulk PBMCs were obtained. A standard Ficoll-Paque protocol was used to isolate PBMCs from peripheral blood. TriZol was used to extract RNA from bulk PBMCs, from CD4 and CD8 fractions, and from dextramer-positive and dextramer-negative fractions. The source was PBMCs, collected on the day of the first yellow fever vaccination. The TCR comes from a man between 18 and 29 years old who received the YFV17D yellow fever vaccine.

The DNA is TGTGCCAGCAGTTCAAACCGAGGACTAGAGTCTCATGAGCAGTTCTTC. It is translated as CASSSNRGLESHEQFF. The rearrangement joined TRBV12-3 or TRBV12-4 to TRBJ2-1; TRBD2 fits 7 bases in the junction. The CDR3 runs 16 amino acids, cysteine and phenylalanine included. The kept DNA is CDR3 alone, 48 bases in frame from the first base. At the junction V is shortened by 4 bases and J by 8 bases; bases outside the gene matches: 14.